Described below is a single TCR beta chain sequence and its context. Its antigen is as yet unknown. The data were obtained in a study of T cells in Graves' hyperthyroidism and ophthalmopathy. Regarding the study as a whole: Prediction of ophthalmopathy progression came a median 6.5 months pre-onset.

This CDR3 has 15 amino acids. Between the trimmed V and J ends, which lost 0 bases and 8 bases, there was a span of 16 bases. Germline CDR1 and CDR2: MNHEY and SVGAGI. A lack of ophthalmopathy progression within 18 months defined stable Graves' hyperthyroidism. Amplified TCR beta CDR3 regions derived from RNA transcripts. HTBI primers were employed in a first-round RT-PCR of the TCR CDR3. TCRdb reanalysed the multiplex PCR reads using MiXCR and keeps one entry per CDR3 protein. The sample holds a few hundred thousand distinct CDR3 sequences; less than 25% are singletons and the top ten take more than 20%.

This sequence originates from a man aged 18-30 years with Graves' hyperthyroidism. Sequences were obtained from blood. The chain joins TRBV6-5 to TRBJ1-2; weak D call: TRBD1 (5 bases). CDR3 sequence reads: CASSYSRRAGRGYTF. CDR3 bases: TGTGCCAGCAGTTACTCGCGCAGGGCAGGAAGAGGCTACACCTTC.